This T cell receptor beta chain was found in a study of tumor-infiltrating lymphocytes in primary liver carcinoma. Turning to the study itself: Stage T1-T3 N0M0 tumors spanned 4.2 to 10 cm.

Remarks on this clonotype: This may stem from a read error, because a much larger clone lies one nucleotide away.

The length of the CDR3 is 18 residues. Germline V gene lookup returns CDR1 MNHNY and CDR2 SVGAGI (reference sequence). The ends lost 4 bases at V and 4 bases at J; junction bases unmatched: 17. TCR beta cDNA was made from roughly 500 ng total RNA with a constant-region primer. The TCR beta library was amplified through three nested multiplex PCR rounds in a modified ARM-PCR procedure. It was with TRBV1-TRBV30 forward primers and a C-beta reverse primer that the first two PCR rounds were run, at around 10 cycles each. TCRdb reprocessed the multiplex PCR reads with MiXCR, giving one entry per CDR3 protein. The sample lists approximately 330,000 distinct CDR3 sequences, around 60% occurring once. Unsorted whole blood yielded blood RNA, and germline DNA was extracted as well.

Sequencing used peripheral blood. The V gene is TRBV6-6, the J gene TRBJ2-7; TRBD2 matches 9 bases. The TCR was taken from a man aged 35-49 years with primary liver carcinoma and hepatitis B virus infection. The CDR3 DNA follows: TGTGCCAGCAGTTCTCAGGGGTCTCGCGGGAGGGCCAGTTACGAGCAGTACTTC. Its translation is CASSSQGSRGRASYEQYF.